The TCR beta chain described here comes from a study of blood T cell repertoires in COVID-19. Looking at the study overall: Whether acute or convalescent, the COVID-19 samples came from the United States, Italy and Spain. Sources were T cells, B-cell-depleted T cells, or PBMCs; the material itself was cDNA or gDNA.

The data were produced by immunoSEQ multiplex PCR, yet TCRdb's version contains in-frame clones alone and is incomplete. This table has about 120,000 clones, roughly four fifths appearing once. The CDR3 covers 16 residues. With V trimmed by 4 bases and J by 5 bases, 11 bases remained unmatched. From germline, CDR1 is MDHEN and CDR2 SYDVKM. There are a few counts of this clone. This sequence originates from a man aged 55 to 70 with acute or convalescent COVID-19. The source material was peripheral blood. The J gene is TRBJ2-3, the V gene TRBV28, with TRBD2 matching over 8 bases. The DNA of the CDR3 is TGTGCCAGCAGTTCACCGGGACTAGTGAAGGGAGATACGCAGTATTTT. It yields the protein CASSSPGLVKGDTQYF.